These 14 T cell receptor beta chains came from one sample sequenced in a study of blood T cell repertoires in COVID-19. The method was immunoSEQ multiplex PCR; TCRdb's version includes in-frame clones alone and lacks a portion of them. The sample yields over 110,000 clones, around 82% seen once. Source material: PBMCs or T cells enriched from blood (not recorded which). The receptors were sampled from a man aged 35 to 55 with acute COVID-19.

The V gene is TRBV15, the J gene TRBJ2-3; 9 positions match TRBD2. CDR3 length: 16 amino acids. J lost 5 bases, V lost 3 bases, and 9 bases had no gene match. The germline gives CDR1 LNHNV, CDR2 YYDKDF (reference sequence). CDR3: CATSSESRGGVDTQYF. DNA of the CDR3: TGTGCCACCAGCAGTGAATCGCGGGGGGGCGTAGATACGCAGTATTTT.

V usage is TRBV11-3 and J usage is TRBJ2-2; TRBD1 aligns across 9 bases. V lost 6 bases to trimming and J lost 2 bases; unmatched junction nucleotides: 4. Germline loops: CDR1 SGHNT, CDR2 YENEEA. The CDR3 extends over 15 amino acids. The CDR3 DNA reads TGTGCCAGCAGAATGACAGGGGGAAACACCGGGGAGCTGTTTTTT. Its protein product is CASRMTGGNTGELFF. Complete variable domain (other parts from reference TRBV11-3 and TRBJ2-2): EAGVVQSPRYKIIEKKQPVAFWCNPISGHNTLYWYLQNLGQGPELLIRYENEEAVDDSQLPKDRFSAERLKGVDSTLKIQPAELGDSAVYLCASRMTGGNTGELFFGEGSRLTVL.

This clone occurred once. J is TRBJ2-7 and V is TRBV10-1; tentatively, D is TRBD1 (5 bases). V shed 0 bases and J shed 7 bases, with 16 bases lying between them. Germline loops: CDR1 WNHNN, CDR2 SYGVQD (reference sequence). The CDR3 runs to 15 residues. The CDR3 DNA follows: TGCGCCAGCAGTGAGTCGGGTCCGGGTCAGGGAGAGCAGTACTTC. Its translation is CASSESGPGQGEQYF.

The chain joins TRBV5-6 to TRBJ2-7, with TRBD1 identical over 8 bases. Germline CDR1 and CDR2: SGHDT and YYEEEE. The CDR3 spans 13 residues. Germline trimming cut 4 bases from V and 3 bases from J; bases unmatched to any gene: 3. The CDR3 reads CASSRTGIYEQYF. The CDR3 coding sequence is TGTGCCAGCAGCCGGACAGGGATCTACGAGCAGTACTTC.

This sequence joins TRBV4-3 and TRBJ2-5; 8 bases are a match to TRBD2. Germline CDR1 LGHNA, CDR2 YSLEER. This CDR3 is built from 15 residues. Trimming cost V 4 bases and J 5 bases; bases outside gene matches: 9. CDR3 sequence: CASSPRRGANETQYF. CDR3 nucleotides: TGCGCCAGCAGCCCCCGGCGGGGGGCGAACGAGACCCAGTACTTC.

The chain recombines TRBV7-2 with TRBJ2-7, with D maybe TRBD2 (6 bases). V gave up 1 base and J gave up 2 bases, with 9 bases separating them. This CDR3 is 14 amino acids long. The germline V gene encodes CDR1 SGHTA and CDR2 FQGNSA. CDR3 residues: CASSLGGTAYEQYF. The CDR3 region has the DNA TGTGCCAGCAGCTTAGGGGGGACTGCCTACGAGCAGTACTTC.

The chain links TRBV7-9 to TRBJ1-5, with a tentative D call TRBD1 (5 bases). The germline V gene has CDR1 SEHNR and CDR2 FQNEAQ (reference sequence). The germline V and J ends were trimmed by 8 bases and 5 bases, with 10 bases remaining between them. This CDR3 comprises 12 residues. In DNA, the CDR3 is TGTGCCAGCGGGAGGGACCATCAGCCCCAGCATTTT. Protein: CASGRDHQPQHF.

This chain connects TRBV6-6 to TRBJ1-1; TRBD1 might be the D (5 bases). CDR3 length: 12 residues. V dropped 2 bases and J dropped 10 bases, with 11 bases sitting between them. Germline CDR1 is MNHNY and CDR2 is SVGAGI (reference sequence). The CDR3 loop is CASSYRQKAAFF. The CDR3 region has the DNA TGTGCCAGCAGTTACCGACAGAAGGCAGCTTTCTTT.

In its sample, this clone was seen once. The J gene is TRBJ2-7, the V gene TRBV7-8, with D possibly matching TRBD2 (5 bases). V lost 3 bases and J 6 bases, leaving 12 bases between the germline ends. The CDR3 totals 13 residues. The germline CDR1 and CDR2 sequences are SGHVS and FQNEAQ. This chain's CDR3 is CASSFGLGGEQYF. The CDR3 region has the DNA TGTGCCAGCAGCTTCGGACTTGGCGGCGAGCAGTACTTC.

Here the CDR3 reads CASSFWGRFYEQYF. CDR3 nucleotides: TGTGCCAGCAGCTTCTGGGGGAGGTTCTACGAGCAGTACTTC. The genes are TRBV5-6 and TRBJ2-7, with a possible D match to TRBD2 (6 bases). With 2 bases removed from V and 3 bases from J, the gap between germline ends came to 12 bases. CDR1 is SGHDT and CDR2 is YYEEEE in the germline V gene. This CDR3 is 14 amino acids long.

The sample holds a few counts of this clone. V is TRBV9 and J is TRBJ1-6, with a weak D call TRBD1 (5 bases). V was cut by 0 bases and J by 4 bases, with 5 bases left in between. This CDR3 is built from 14 residues. Germline V gene sequence: CDR1 SGDLS, CDR2 YYNGEE. The DNA of the CDR3 is TGTGCCAGCAGCGTAGGACAGTATAATTCACCCCTCCACTTT. Its protein is CASSVGQYNSPLHF.

The chain carries TRBV30 and TRBJ1-3; 10 bases align to TRBD1. Unmatched junction bases numbered 4, after V lost 7 bases and J lost 1 base. CDR1 and CDR2 (germline): GTSNPN, SVGIG (reference sequence). The CDR3 covers 14 residues. The CDR3 DNA reads as TGTGCCTTACGGACAGGGGGGTCTGGAAACACCATATATTTT. Translating it yields CALRTGGSGNTIYF.

The table lists this clone with a count of one. The chain couples TRBV7-2 to TRBJ1-3; maybe TRBD1 (6 bases). The CDR3 has 16 amino acids. Germline CDR1 and CDR2: SGHTA and FQGNSA. Deletions cut 4 bases from V and 2 bases from J, with 15 bases between. The DNA for the CDR3 is TGTGCCAGCAGCTCAACAGGGATTGGGACTGGAAACACCATATATTTT. As protein: CASSSTGIGTGNTIYF. Drawing the rest from reference TRBV7-2 and TRBJ1-3, the complete variable domain is GAGVSQSPSNKVTEKGKDVELRCDPISGHTALYWYRQSLGQGLEFLIYFQGNSAPDKSGLPSDRFSAERTGGSVSTLTIQRTQQEDSAVYLCASSSTGIGTGNTIYFGEGSWLTVV.

The CDR3 DNA sequence: TGTGCCAGCAGCTTGGCTCGACAGGGGAGCATTTCACCCCTCCACTTT. Residues: CASSLARQGSISPLHF. The chain combines TRBV5-4 with TRBJ1-6, with TRBD1 matching over 8 bases. This CDR3 is 16 amino acids long. The J segment lost 9 bases and the V segment lost 0 bases, leaving 8 bases of the junction unmatched. Germline assignment: CDR1 SGHNT and CDR2 YYREEE (reference sequence).